Listed below are T cell receptor beta chains from one sample, sequenced in a study of CD8+CD57+ T cells in acquired aplastic anemia. TCRdb reanalysed the reads using MiXCR and keeps one entry per CDR3 protein. The sample consists of a few hundred thousand distinct CDR3 sequences, 50% to 70% of them appearing once. Sample: sorted CD4+, CD8+, or CD8+CD57+ T cells (not recorded which) from PBMCs. All receptors derive from a human donor with severe aplastic anemia or a healthy control (not recorded which). Each CDR3 is given with its conserved first and last residue. The order of the fields is CDR3 protein, CDR3 DNA, V gene, J gene, clone size, D gene. A D gene is named only where the DNA matches it firmly. Size is stated for part of the rows, as once, few or many counts, or as a class when the clone is expanded.

cdr3_aa: CASSEWEGGLAKNIQYF
cdr3_nt: TGTGCCAGCAGTGAATGGGAGGGGGGCCTAGCCAAAAACATTCAGTACTTC
v_call: TRBV6-1
j_call: TRBJ2-4
clone_size: NA
d_call: NA

cdr3_aa: CASSLPRAGFHEQFF
cdr3_nt: TGTGCCAGCAGCTTACCCCGAGCGGGGTTCCATGAGCAGTTCTTC
v_call: TRBV7-2
j_call: TRBJ2-1
clone_size: NA
d_call: TRBD2

cdr3_aa: CSAIVMVEQYF
cdr3_nt: TGCAGCGCCATAGTGATGGTCGAGCAGTACTTC
v_call: TRBV29-1
j_call: TRBJ2-7
clone_size: NA
d_call: NA

cdr3_aa: CASSTASQETQYF
cdr3_nt: TGTGCCAGTAGTACGGCTTCACAAGAGACCCAGTACTTC
v_call: TRBV19
j_call: TRBJ2-5
clone_size: few
d_call: NA

cdr3_aa: CAISYDRGTEAFF
cdr3_nt: TGTGCCATCAGTTACGACAGGGGCACTGAAGCTTTCTTT
v_call: TRBV10-3
j_call: TRBJ1-1
clone_size: few
d_call: TRBD1

cdr3_aa: CASSQWDRAVRETQYF
cdr3_nt: TGTGCCAGCAGCCAATGGGACAGAGCCGTGAGAGAGACCCAGTACTTC
v_call: TRBV5-5
j_call: TRBJ2-5
clone_size: NA
d_call: TRBD1

cdr3_aa: CSASSVQSYEQYF
cdr3_nt: TGCAGTGCTAGCTCCGTTCAATCCTACGAGCAGTACTTC
v_call: TRBV20-1
j_call: TRBJ2-7
clone_size: many
d_call: NA

cdr3_aa: CASSPRDGATSGGYTF
cdr3_nt: TGTGCCAGCAGCCCTCGGGACGGAGCCACCAGCGGTGGCTACACCTTC
v_call: TRBV7-8
j_call: TRBJ1-2
clone_size: NA
d_call: NA

cdr3_aa: CASSQANRGHGGGYTF
cdr3_nt: TGTGCCAGCAGCCAGGCCAACAGGGGGCACGGAGGCGGCTACACCTTC
v_call: TRBV3-1
j_call: TRBJ1-2
clone_size: few
d_call: TRBD1

cdr3_aa: CASRGTGLNEQFF
cdr3_nt: TGTGCCAGCAGGGGGACAGGATTGAATGAGCAGTTCTTC
v_call: TRBV2
j_call: TRBJ2-1
clone_size: NA
d_call: TRBD1

cdr3_aa: CASSFGSTGHNSYTF
cdr3_nt: TGTGCCAGCAGCTTCGGCAGCACAGGGCATAACAGCTACACCTTC
v_call: TRBV2
j_call: TRBJ1-2
clone_size: NA
d_call: NA

cdr3_aa: CASSQAGGDWTEAFF
cdr3_nt: TGTGCCAGCAGCCAAGCTGGTGGAGATTGGACTGAAGCTTTCTTT
v_call: TRBV4-2
j_call: TRBJ1-1
clone_size: many
d_call: NA

cdr3_aa: CASSTTRGRNYGYTF
cdr3_nt: TGTGCCAGTAGTACCACGAGGGGACGGAATTATGGCTACACCTTC
v_call: TRBV19
j_call: TRBJ1-2
clone_size: NA
d_call: NA

cdr3_aa: CASSGTGNEPQHF
cdr3_nt: TGTGCCAGCAGTGGGACAGGGAACGAGCCCCAGCATTTT
v_call: TRBV10-3
j_call: TRBJ1-5
clone_size: NA
d_call: TRBD1

cdr3_aa: CASSGTGSNEQFF
cdr3_nt: TGTGCCAGCAGCGGGACAGGGTCGAATGAGCAGTTCTTC
v_call: TRBV14
j_call: TRBJ2-1
clone_size: NA
d_call: TRBD1

cdr3_aa: CASTGTSGYEQYF
cdr3_nt: TGTGCCAGCACCGGGACTAGCGGGTACGAGCAGTACTTC
v_call: TRBV7-8
j_call: TRBJ2-7
clone_size: NA
d_call: TRBD2

cdr3_aa: CASSYLQGPNSPLHF
cdr3_nt: TGTGCCAGCAGTTATTTACAGGGACCCAATTCACCCCTCCACTTT
v_call: TRBV12-3/TRBV12-4
j_call: TRBJ1-6
clone_size: few
d_call: NA